This T cell receptor beta chain was obtained from a study of OX40 agonist ivuxolimab in advanced cancers. As for the study in general: With ivuxolimab, an agonistic anti-OX40 (CD134) antibody, patients were treated. The study's findings and limits: Antigen specificity remained undetermined for the expanded peripheral T cells.

Produced via immunoSEQ multiplex PCR; TCRdb's table is partial and in-frame only. This sample yields 75,000 to 80,000 clones, of which around 87% are seen a single time; about 5.9% belongs to the top ten. Excluded were patients having autoimmune disease history or systemic immunosuppression. This clone was recorded only once. What it recognizes is unknown. The receptor's source is an adult with an advanced solid tumor such as melanoma, head and neck, liver or kidney cancer. Sequences were derived from CD4+ or CD8+ T cells sorted from blood, sampled in a trial of the OX40 agonist ivuxolimab.

The CDR3 loop reads CASSYRVSSYEQYF. The CDR3 DNA reads TGTGCCAGCAGCTACCGGGTCTCCTCCTACGAGCAGTACTTC. V is TRBV11-2 and J is TRBJ2-5; no firm D call. The J call is doubtful: the DNA matches TRBJ2-7 better. CDR1 is SGHAT, CDR2 FQNNGV, per germline. CDR3 length: 14 residues.